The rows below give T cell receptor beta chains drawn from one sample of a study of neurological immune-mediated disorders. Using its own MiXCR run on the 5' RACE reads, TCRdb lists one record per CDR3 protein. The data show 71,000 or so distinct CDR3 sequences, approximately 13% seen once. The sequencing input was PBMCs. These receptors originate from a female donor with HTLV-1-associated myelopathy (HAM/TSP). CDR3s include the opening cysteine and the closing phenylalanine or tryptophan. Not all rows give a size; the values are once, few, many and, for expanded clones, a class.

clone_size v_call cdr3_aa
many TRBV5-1 CASSLTIHQGGENIQYF
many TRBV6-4 CASSAQGGPYEQYF
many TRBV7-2 CASKSGAGTDTQYF
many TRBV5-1 CASSRDERAYGYTF
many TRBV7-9 CASQETSGQETQYF
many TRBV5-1 CASSFQGENIQYF
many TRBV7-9 CASSSRGGENTEAFF
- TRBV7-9 CASSLVGGPGDTQYF
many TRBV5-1 CASSLALKNYGYTF
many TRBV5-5 CASSLGTVRANGYTF
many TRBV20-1 CSARDPRDRENSPLHF
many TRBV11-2 CASSFQDTHNEQFF
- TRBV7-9 CASSLGRSTDTQYF
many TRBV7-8 CASSLGLQGEAFF
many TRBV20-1 CSARDRHTDTQYF
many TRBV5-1 CASSLDWGLNTGELFF
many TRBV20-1 CSVEKLLQGSGELFF
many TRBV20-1 CSATRAGGQSPQHF
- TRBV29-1 CSGALRGPYNEQFF
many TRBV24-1 CATSDLDTNTGELFF
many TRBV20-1 CSAPDRRVTEAFF
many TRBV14 CASSLGTVMGYTF
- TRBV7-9 CASSFTGASYEQYF
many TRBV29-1 CSVGLASTDTQYF
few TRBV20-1 CSAPGGLNTGELFF
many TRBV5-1 CASSLYGGRGETQYF
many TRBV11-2 CASSLNRGLETQYF
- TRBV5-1 CASSSVGNGELFF
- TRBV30 CAWSRSNTEAFF
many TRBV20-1 CSASFDRGTEAFF
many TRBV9 CASSVGGQGQPGYTF
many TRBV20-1 CSADSDSNQPQHF
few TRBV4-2 CASSLSKGAEQYF
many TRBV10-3 CAISESRDTQYF
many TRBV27 CASSSIRDNYYEQYF
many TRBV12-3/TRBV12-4 CASSANGVVSPLHF
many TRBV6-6 CASSYRGQGSTEAFF
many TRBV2 CASLQRNIQYF
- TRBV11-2 CASSLVAVELAGAQYF
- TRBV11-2 CASIRTSGGLFNEQFF
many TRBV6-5 CASSWMRGDTQYF
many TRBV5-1 CASIGDTTDTQYF
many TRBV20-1 CSARADRGTGELFF
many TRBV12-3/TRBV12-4 CASASRGANTGELFF
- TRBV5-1 CASSLVLGGTYEQYF
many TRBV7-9 CAGQTDRSNTGELFF
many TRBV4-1 CASSQDPRARGSNQPQHF
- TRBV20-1 CSATNPRQPLDTQYF
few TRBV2 CASSLQLQETQYF
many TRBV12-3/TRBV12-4 CASSFSPGYEQYF
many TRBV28 CASSTQGWGLYNEQFF
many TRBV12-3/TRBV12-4 CASSPGLEAFF
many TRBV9 CASSVGLAGDTQYF
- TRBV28 CASSKGYEQYF
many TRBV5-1 CASSKGHQPQHF
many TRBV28 CASSLGFRMYLSKKISSGNTIYF
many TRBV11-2 CASSLDPQDVQFF
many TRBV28 CASSPPGLVGADTQYF